This T cell receptor (beta chain) was documented in a study of shared clonotypes between healthy human individuals. Study outcomes and limitations: Despite large depth, sorted-subset datasets appeared incompletely sequenced.

TCRdb's copy holds only in-frame clones and misses some; the assay was immunoSEQ multiplex PCR. In the table there are some 1 million clones, around 74% of which are singletons. This clone was detected ten times or more. Its antigen is not identified. Trimming removed 5 bases from V and 5 bases from J; junction bases left unmatched: 8. The germline gives CDR1 GTSNPN, CDR2 SVGIG (reference sequence). CDR3 length: 13 amino acids. The TCR sequence derives from a man aged 18 to 30 in good health. The sequencing input was memory CD4+ T cells sorted from blood. Stated subset: CD45RA-negative fraction. The V gene is TRBV30, the J gene TRBJ2-5; 7 bases match TRBD2. The CDR3 coding sequence is TGTGCCTGGGAAGCGGGGTTTGAGGAGACCCAGTACTTC. Its translation: CAWEAGFEETQYF.